These 21 T cell receptor beta chains share one sample of origin, sequenced in a study of blood T cell repertoires in COVID-19. Assay: immunoSEQ multiplex PCR; the TCRdb copy retains only in-frame clones and omits some. This table has about 150,000 clones, around nine tenths appearing once. Source material: peripheral blood. The receptors here all came from a man aged 50-60 years who had recovered from COVID-19.

This chain joins TRBV3-1 (or the pseudogene TRBV3-2) and TRBJ2-7, with 7 bases identical to TRBD1. Germline lookup yields CDR1 LGHDT and CDR2 YNNKEL (reference sequence). The CDR3 covers 15 residues. The V segment lost 1 base and the J segment 4 bases; nucleotides outside the gene matches: 7. CDR3 DNA sequence: TGTGCCAGCAGCCAAGTCCCGGGACAGAGTTACGAGCAGTACTTC. Protein sequence: CASSQVPGQSYEQYF.

This chain connects TRBV19 to TRBJ2-2; the match to TRBD1 covers 9 bases. V gave up 6 bases and J gave up 3 bases; unmatched junction bases: 5. This CDR3 has 15 residues. CDR1 LNHDA and CDR2 SQIVND come from the germline V gene (reference sequence). The CDR3, as DNA: TGTGCCAGTAGAGGGACAGGGAGGGACACCGGGGAGCTGTTTTTT. This gives the protein CASRGTGRDTGELFF.

The V call is TRBV2, the J call TRBJ2-7; D may be TRBD1 (5 bases). V was cut by 4 bases and J by 1 base, with 11 bases left in between. CDR3 length equals 14 residues. Germline V gene data show CDR1 as SNHLY and CDR2 as FYNNEI. As DNA, the CDR3 is TGTGCCAGCAGTGCTTTCAGGGAATCCTACGAGCAGTACTTC. Encoded protein: CASSAFRESYEQYF.

The chain recombines TRBV2 with TRBJ2-3, with 9 bases identical to TRBD2. The V gene's germline CDR1 is SNHLY and CDR2 FYNNEI. The CDR3 is made up of 16 amino acids. Trimming took 5 bases from V and 3 from J; bases not matched to a gene: 9. CDR3 DNA: TGTGCCAGCAGTCCTTTAGCGGGGGAGAGTACAGATACGCAGTATTTT. Amino acid sequence: CASSPLAGESTDTQYF.

The V gene is TRBV7-9, the J gene TRBJ1-6; no reliable D call. Germline-derived CDR1 and CDR2 are SEHNR and FQNEAQ (reference sequence). The CDR3 is 15 residues long. The V end lost 1 base, the J end lost 7 bases, and 11 bases lay between the germline ends. For the CDR3, the DNA is TGTGCCAGCAGCTTAGAGGTGGGAGGAAATTCACCCCTCCACTTT. Its protein product is CASSLEVGGNSPLHF. Variable domain in full (rest from reference TRBV7-9 and TRBJ1-6): DTGVSQNPRHKITKRGQNVTFRCDPISEHNRLYWYRQTLGQGPEFLTYFQNEAQLEKSRLLSDRFSAERPKGSFSTLEIQRTEQGDSAMYLCASSLEVGGNSPLHFGNGTRLTVT.

This chain uses TRBV19 with TRBJ2-2; D not resolved. Germline CDR1 and CDR2: LNHDA and SQIVND (reference sequence). V lost 1 base and J 1 base, leaving 4 bases between the germline ends. The CDR3 runs 14 residues. The CDR3 sequence: CASSIAQNTGELFF. The CDR3 region has the DNA TGTGCCAGTAGTATAGCCCAGAACACCGGGGAGCTGTTTTTT.

This rearrangement joins TRBV5-1 to TRBJ2-7, with 7 bases lining up with TRBD2. V dropped 4 bases and J dropped 6; count of bases not matched to a gene: 7. This CDR3 has 13 amino acids. Germline CDR1 SGHRS, CDR2 YFSETQ. Here the CDR3 reads CASSAGERSEQYF. For the CDR3, the DNA is TGCGCCAGCAGCGCGGGGGAGCGTTCCGAGCAGTACTTC.

The gene calls are TRBV2 and TRBJ2-7; 7 positions agree with TRBD1. The ends lost 6 bases at V and 5 bases at J; junction bases unmatched: 4. Per the germline V gene, CDR1 is SNHLY and CDR2 is FYNNEI. The CDR3 is 12 residues long. Here the CDR3 DNA reads TGTGCCAGCAGAGCTGACAGGGACGAGCAGTACTTC. It encodes CASRADRDEQYF.

V is TRBV7-3 and J is TRBJ2-2; 11 bases agree with TRBD2. There are 15 residues in the CDR3. CDR1 and CDR2 from the germline V gene are SGHTA and FQGTGA. V lost 3 bases to trimming and J lost 5 bases; unmatched junction nucleotides: 2. As DNA, the CDR3 is TGTGCCAGCAGCTTCGGGACTAGCGGAACCGGGGAGCTGTTTTTT. Amino acid sequence: CASSFGTSGTGELFF. The full variable domain, in which reference TRBV7-3 and TRBJ2-2 provide the parts outside the CDR3, is GAGVSQTPSNKVTEKGKYVELRCDPISGHTALYWYRQSLGQGPEFLIYFQGTGAADDSGLPNDRFFAVRPEGSVSTLKIQRTERGDSAVYLCASSFGTSGTGELFFGEGSRLTVL.

The chain employs TRBV6-5 and TRBJ1-4, with D unclear. The CDR3 spans 13 residues. The V end was cut by 9 bases, the J end by 2 bases, with 10 bases between. CDR1 and CDR2 from the germline V gene are MNHEY and SVGAGI. The DNA for the CDR3 is TGTGCCAGGGCTAGCAGTACTAATGAAAAACTGTTTTTT. Encoded protein: CARASSTNEKLFF.

The chain combines TRBV9 with TRBJ2-3, with a tentative D call TRBD2 (5 bases). Germline CDR1 SGDLS, CDR2 YYNGEE. The CDR3 contains 16 residues. Trimming pared 4 bases from V and 0 bases from J, leaving 15 bases between. CDR3 in amino acids: CASSPHAGSSTDTQYF. CDR3 DNA: TGTGCCAGCAGCCCTCACGCGGGTTCGAGCACAGATACGCAGTATTTT.

The genes are TRBV6-2 or TRBV6-3 and TRBJ2-3; D ambiguous. Germline V gene sequence: CDR1 MNHEY, CDR2 SVGEGT. The V end lost 2 bases, the J end lost 0 bases, and 15 bases lay between the germline ends. This CDR3 has 17 residues. The chain's CDR3 is CASSYDPSAASTDTQYF. The CDR3, as DNA: TGTGCCAGCAGTTACGACCCCTCGGCGGCTAGCACAGATACGCAGTATTTT.

This clone showed up just a few times. This rearrangement joins TRBV5-4 to TRBJ2-2; TRBD1 matches at 9 bases. The CDR3 contains 14 residues. Trimming at V came to 5 bases and at J to 8 bases, leaving 7 bases not matched to a gene. Germline V gene lookup returns CDR1 SGHNT and CDR2 YYREEE (reference sequence). The chain's CDR3 is CASRQGASIGELFF. CDR3 DNA: TGTGCCAGCAGACAGGGGGCGAGTATAGGGGAGCTGTTTTTT.

This clone was seen only once. J is TRBJ2-7 and V is TRBV7-9, with 10 bases fitting TRBD1. CDR1 and CDR2 (germline): SEHNR, FQNEAQ (reference sequence). The CDR3 is made up of 15 amino acids. V lost 5 bases to trimming and J lost 4 bases; unmatched junction nucleotides: 8. The CDR3 reads CASSVPDRGQYEQYF. CDR3 nucleotides: TGTGCCAGCAGCGTCCCCGACAGGGGGCAATACGAGCAGTACTTC.

The V gene is TRBV6-2 or TRBV6-3, the J gene TRBJ1-1; 7 bases map to TRBD1. Germline V lookup: CDR1 MNHEY, CDR2 SVGEGT. Trimming took 5 bases from V and 12 from J; bases not matched to a gene: 12. The CDR3 loop spans 13 amino acids. The DNA of the CDR3 is TGTGCCAGCAGTCCAGCGACAGGGTATACGACTTTCTTT. Protein sequence: CASSPATGYTTFF.

The CDR3: CASSRSKTSGGTYEQYF. The CDR3, as DNA: TGCGCCAGCAGCCGGTCGAAGACTAGCGGGGGCACCTACGAGCAGTACTTC. V usage is TRBV5-1 and J usage is TRBJ2-7; 12 bases are a match to TRBD2. Germline-derived CDR1 and CDR2 are SGHRS and YFSETQ. The CDR3 has 17 residues. V lost 4 bases and J lost 2; bases outside the gene matches: 10.

This chain uses TRBV7-2 with TRBJ1-4, with 7 bases that match TRBD1. Trimming took 7 bases from V and 4 from J; bases not matched to a gene: 12. Germline CDR1 SGHTA, CDR2 FQGNSA. The CDR3 consists of 16 residues. The CDR3 loop is CASKPSPDRLNEKLFF. CDR3 DNA sequence: TGTGCCAGCAAACCATCCCCGGACAGGCTTAATGAAAAACTGTTTTTT.

V gene TRBV18 combines with J gene TRBJ1-1; 7 bases agree with TRBD1. Germline CDR1 KGHSH, CDR2 LQKENI. Germline trimming cut 1 base from V and 4 bases from J; bases unmatched to any gene: 3. The CDR3 is 14 amino acids. The CDR3 DNA is TGTGCCAGCTCACCACAGGGGGCAAGCACTGAAGCTTTCTTT. Residues: CASSPQGASTEAFF.

The chain carries TRBV7-2 and TRBJ2-5, with D possibly being TRBD1 (6 bases). V lost 2 bases and J lost 10, with 23 bases in between. CDR3 length: 16 amino acids. Germline loops: CDR1 SGHTA, CDR2 FQGNSA. For the CDR3, the DNA is TGTGCCAGCAGCTTAAGGCAGGGGCCCTCCAACCGGGACCAGTACTTC. It is translated as CASSLRQGPSNRDQYF.

This rearrangement joins TRBV5-1 to TRBJ1-1, with 8 bases aligning to TRBD1. The CDR3 loop spans 19 amino acids. Trimming cost V 4 bases and J 3 bases; bases outside gene matches: 20. Looked up from germline, CDR1 is SGHRS and CDR2 is YFSETQ. The CDR3 spells CASSGWGVAAGQGDTEAFF. The DNA for the CDR3 is TGCGCCAGCAGCGGCTGGGGGGTGGCGGCAGGACAGGGTGACACTGAAGCTTTCTTT.

This chain uses TRBV12-3 or TRBV12-4 with TRBJ1-2; TRBD1 might be the D (5 bases). V dropped 6 bases and J dropped 3 bases, with 11 bases sitting between them. The CDR3 totals 13 residues. CDR3 in amino acids: CASRPDRDYGYTF. CDR3 sequence (DNA): TGTGCCAGCAGACCCGACAGAGACTATGGCTACACCTTC.